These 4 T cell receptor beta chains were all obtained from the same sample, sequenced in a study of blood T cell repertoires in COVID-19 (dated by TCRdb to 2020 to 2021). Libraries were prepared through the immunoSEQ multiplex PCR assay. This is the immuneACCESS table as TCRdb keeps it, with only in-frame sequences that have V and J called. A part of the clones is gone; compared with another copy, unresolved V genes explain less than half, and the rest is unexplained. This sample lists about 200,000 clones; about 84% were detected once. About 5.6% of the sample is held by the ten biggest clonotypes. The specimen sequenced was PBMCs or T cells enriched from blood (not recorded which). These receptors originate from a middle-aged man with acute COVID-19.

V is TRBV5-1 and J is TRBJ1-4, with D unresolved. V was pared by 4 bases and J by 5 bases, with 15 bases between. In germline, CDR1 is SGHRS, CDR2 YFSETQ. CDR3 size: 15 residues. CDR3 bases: TGCGCCAGCAGCCCCCTCGATGGAGGGAATGAAAAACTGTTTTTT. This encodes CASSPLDGGNEKLFF.

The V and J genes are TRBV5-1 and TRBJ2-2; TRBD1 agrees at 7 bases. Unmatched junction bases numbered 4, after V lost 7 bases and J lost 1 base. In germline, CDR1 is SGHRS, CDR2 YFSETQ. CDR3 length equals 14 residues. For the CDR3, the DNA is TGCGCCAGCGGACAGGACGGGAACACCGGGGAGCTGTTTTTT. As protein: CASGQDGNTGELFF.

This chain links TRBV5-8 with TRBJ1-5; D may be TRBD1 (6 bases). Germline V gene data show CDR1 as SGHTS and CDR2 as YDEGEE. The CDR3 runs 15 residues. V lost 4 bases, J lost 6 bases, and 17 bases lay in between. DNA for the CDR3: TGTGCCAGCAGCCTTTTTGTAGGGGGGGGTCAGCCCCAGCATTTT. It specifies CASSLFVGGGQPQHF.

The CDR3 region is CASPGARDSYEQYF. The CDR3 coding sequence is TGTGCCTCCCCGGGAGCCAGGGACTCCTACGAGCAGTACTTC. This rearrangement joins TRBV11-3 to TRBJ2-7; a possible D gene is TRBD2 (6 bases). The V end was cut by 11 bases, the J end by 0 bases, with 17 bases between. This CDR3 contains 14 residues. CDR1 is SGHNT, CDR2 YENEEA, per germline.